The source of this TCR beta chain is a study of cytomegalovirus exposure and HLA in healthy donors. This clone has just a few counts. Its antigen is undetermined. CDR1 and CDR2 from the germline V gene are MGHDK and SYGVNS. V was shortened by 1 base and J by 0 bases, with 9 bases between the two germline ends. This CDR3 contains 15 residues. Study-level points and caveats: Further analysis was carried out later, and it showed several of the most significant clusters appearing linked to common viral pathogens. The productive fraction for most TCR beta V segments was about 90% or about 30% in an earlier analysis. Specific recognition of CMV antigens was confirmed in vitro for three chains (all CMV-associated). An Asian-associated ancestry cluster reportedly showed fewer N-insertions than the roughly 670-donor mean in a later analysis.

Primers included in the PCR were 60 Vbeta and 13 Jbeta primers. Here immunoSEQ multiplex PCR was the method, and the copy in TCRdb shows in-frame clones only, minus some. The sample contains over 150,000 clones, more than 65% of which appear only once. V is TRBV25-1 and J is TRBJ1-1; D unclear. Sequenced: PBMCs. The source of this sequence is a woman aged 40 to 50 in good health and CMV-seropositive. CDR3 in DNA: TGTGCCAGCAGTGAATCGGGTGCAGTGAACACTGAAGCTTTCTTT. Translation: CASSESGAVNTEAFF.